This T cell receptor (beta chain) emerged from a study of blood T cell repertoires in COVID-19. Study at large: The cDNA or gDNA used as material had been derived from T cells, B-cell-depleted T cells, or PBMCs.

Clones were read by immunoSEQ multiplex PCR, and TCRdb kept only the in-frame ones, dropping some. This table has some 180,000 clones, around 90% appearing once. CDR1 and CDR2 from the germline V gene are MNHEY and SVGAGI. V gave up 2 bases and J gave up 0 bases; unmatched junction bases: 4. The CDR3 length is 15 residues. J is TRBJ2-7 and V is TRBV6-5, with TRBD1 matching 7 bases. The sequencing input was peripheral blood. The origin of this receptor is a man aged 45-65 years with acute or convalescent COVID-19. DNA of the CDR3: TGTGCCAGCAGTTACGACAGGGACGCCTCCTACGAGCAGTACTTC. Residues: CASSYDRDASYEQYF.